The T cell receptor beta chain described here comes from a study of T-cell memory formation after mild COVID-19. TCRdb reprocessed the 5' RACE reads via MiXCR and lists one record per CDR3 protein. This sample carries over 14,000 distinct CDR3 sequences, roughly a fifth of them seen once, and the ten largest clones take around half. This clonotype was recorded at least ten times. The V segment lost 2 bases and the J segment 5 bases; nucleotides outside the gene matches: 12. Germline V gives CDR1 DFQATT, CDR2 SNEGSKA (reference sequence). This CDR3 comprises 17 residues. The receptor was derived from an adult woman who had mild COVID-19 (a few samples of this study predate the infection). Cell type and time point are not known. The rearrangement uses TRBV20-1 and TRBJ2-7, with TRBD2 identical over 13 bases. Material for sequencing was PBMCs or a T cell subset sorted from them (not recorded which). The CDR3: CSARPLGLAGTVHEQYF. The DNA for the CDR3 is TGCAGTGCTAGACCCTTGGGACTAGCGGGAACTGTACACGAGCAGTACTTC.